This paragraph covers one T cell receptor beta chain sequence. The target antigen is unknown. Per the study methods: After removing out-of-frame reads, approximately 2 million distinct TCRbeta sequences remained. Clones were read by immunoSEQ multiplex PCR, and TCRdb kept only the in-frame ones, dropping some. V, J and clone size are those of that table, while D and trimming were read from the DNA. The sample lists just under 60,000 clones; 80% to 85% were seen once. Single viable CD3+CD4+CD8-CD45RO+ cells were sorted as the memory CD4+ T cells. Serum IgG to CMV pp150, pp28, p38 and p52 defined serostatus. Positive selection with CD4 microbeads enriched total CD4+ T cells. CDR1 MNHNS and CDR2 SASEGT come from the germline V gene. This CDR3 spans 13 amino acids. With 3 bases clipped from V and 15 bases from J, the junction kept 9 bases outside the gene matches. This entry is derived from a study of memory CD4+ T cells and cytomegalovirus serostatus.

General study results and limits: CD4+ memory repertoires contained about 40% of the roughly 150 reported CMV TCRbeta sequences.

The source material was memory CD4+ T cells from blood. The chain links TRBV6-1 to TRBJ1-5; 9 bases are a match to TRBD1. This receptor was obtained from an adult in good health and CMV-seronegative. CDR3 DNA sequence: TGTGCCAGCAGTGACCAACCGGGACAGGGTCGGCATTTT. As protein: CASSDQPGQGRHF.